These 14 T cell receptor beta chains share one sample of origin, sequenced in a study of control samples from healthy donors and cancer patients. Produced via immunoSEQ multiplex PCR; TCRdb's table is partial and in-frame only. The repertoire has over 100,000 clones, roughly 92% of them found once; the top ten carry less than 7%. The sample taken for sequencing was blood. These receptors all come from a man aged 18 to 29 in good health.

The chain joins TRBV5-1 to TRBJ1-3; 9 nucleotides match TRBD1. The germline V gene has CDR1 SGHRS and CDR2 YFSETQ. V was clipped by 1 base and J by 3 bases; unmatched bases: 5. This CDR3 region has 16 residues. CDR3 loop: CASSLKGQGLGNTIYF. The CDR3 nucleotides read TGCGCCAGCAGCTTGAAGGGACAGGGCCTTGGAAACACCATATATTTT.

This clone has more than one count but fewer than ten. This chain joins TRBV7-3 and TRBJ2-3; 11 bases line up with TRBD2. The CDR3 has 14 residues. V was clipped by 5 bases and J by 4 bases; unmatched bases: 2. Germline CDR1 is SGHTA and CDR2 is FQGTGA. CDR3 sequence (DNA): TGTGCCAGCAGCGTACTAGCGGGGGCAGATACGCAGTATTTT. Translated: CASSVLAGADTQYF.

The genes are TRBV10-3 and TRBJ1-2; 12 bases match TRBD1. Per germline, CDR1 ENHRY and CDR2 SYGVKD. V was pared by 9 bases and J by 8 bases, with 13 bases of the junction left unmatched. The CDR3 is 15 residues long. CDR3 DNA sequence: TGTGCCATAGTACCGGGACAGGGGGCCCCGGGCGGCTACACCTTC. It specifies CAIVPGQGAPGGYTF.

The chain uses TRBV5-1 and TRBJ2-3; 9 bases line up with TRBD1. Germline lookup yields CDR1 SGHRS and CDR2 YFSETQ. This CDR3 region has 15 residues. The junction had 6 bases not matched to a gene; V was cut back by 4 bases and J by 3 bases. The CDR3 DNA reads as TGCGCCAGCAGCCAAAACAGGGGGCGGACAGATACGCAGTATTTT. It specifies CASSQNRGRTDTQYF.

The chain couples TRBV10-3 to TRBJ2-3; D might be TRBD1 (5 bases). CDR1 and CDR2 (germline): ENHRY, SYGVKD. The CDR3 covers 14 residues. Trimming took off 5 bases at V and 0 bases at J, with 9 bases between the two ends. CDR3 region: CAISTSGSTDTQYF. In DNA, the CDR3 is TGTGCCATCAGTACCTCAGGGAGCACAGATACGCAGTATTTT.

The gene calls are TRBV18 and TRBJ1-1; TRBD1 matches 9 bases. The J segment lost 4 bases and the V segment lost 3 bases, leaving 9 bases of the junction unmatched. The CDR3 contains 16 residues. Per germline, CDR1 KGHSH and CDR2 LQKENI. CDR3 DNA: TGTGCCAGCTCACCTCTTCCGGGACAGGGAGGCACTGAAGCTTTCTTT. Protein product: CASSPLPGQGGTEAFF.

V is TRBV2 and J is TRBJ2-3, with D possibly TRBD2 on 6 matching bases. V was pared by 3 bases and J by 5 bases, with 18 bases between. This CDR3 has 16 residues. Germline-derived CDR1 and CDR2 are SNHLY and FYNNEI. In DNA form, the CDR3 reads TGTGCCAGCAGTGAGATGGGCGGGGCCCGCGTAGATACGCAGTATTTT. This translates into CASSEMGGARVDTQYF.

This sequence joins TRBV5-1 and TRBJ2-5, with D unresolved. CDR1 is SGHRS and CDR2 is YFSETQ in the germline V gene. V dropped 0 bases and J dropped 5 bases, with 5 bases sitting between them. CDR3 size: 12 residues. DNA for the CDR3: TGCGCCAGCAGCTTGGGATTTGAGACCCAGTACTTC. Its protein is CASSLGFETQYF.

This clone was recorded only once. The J gene is TRBJ2-3, the V gene TRBV5-1; 11 nucleotides match TRBD2. Trimming at V came to 4 bases and at J to 13 bases, leaving 11 bases not matched to a gene. CDR1 and CDR2 from the germline V gene are SGHRS and YFSETQ. This CDR3 region has 14 residues. CDR3 DNA sequence: TGCGCCAGCAGCACCGGACTAGCGGGCGCAAAGGAGTATTTT. Its protein product is CASSTGLAGAKEYF.

The chain joins TRBV7-2 to TRBJ2-3; perhaps TRBD2 as D (6 bases). CDR3 length: 16 residues. Per germline, CDR1 SGHTA and CDR2 FQGNSA. The V end lost 5 bases, the J end lost 0 bases, and 15 bases lay between the germline ends. CDR3 protein: CASSPLREASTDTQYF. CDR3 sequence (DNA): TGTGCCAGCAGCCCCCTCAGGGAGGCTAGCACAGATACGCAGTATTTT.

The rearrangement links TRBV30 to TRBJ2-6; D possibly uses TRBD1 or TRBD2 (5 bases each). The CDR3 runs 15 residues. Germline lookup yields CDR1 GTSNPN and CDR2 SVGIG (reference sequence). This CDR3 is CATGTGLSGANVLTF. The CDR3 DNA sequence: TGTGCTACCGGGACCGGCCTCTCTGGGGCCAACGTCCTGACTTTC.

J is TRBJ1-4 and V is TRBV27, with TRBD1 matching 7 bases. Trimming removed 0 bases from V and 8 bases from J; junction bases left unmatched: 6. Germline CDR1 and CDR2: MNHEY and SMNVEV (reference sequence). The CDR3 runs to 15 residues. The CDR3 loop reads CASSLSIGTVEKLFF. The CDR3 DNA reads TGTGCCAGCAGTTTATCGATAGGGACAGTAGAAAAACTGTTTTTT.

The sample holds one count of this clone. The rearrangement uses TRBV11-3 and TRBJ2-3; D is unclear. The V gene's germline CDR1 is SGHNT and CDR2 YENEEA. The CDR3 loop spans 14 amino acids. Deletions cut 0 bases from V and 3 bases from J, with 7 bases between. The chain's CDR3 is CASSLDSATDTQYF. In nucleotides, the CDR3 is TGTGCCAGCAGCTTAGATTCTGCAACAGATACGCAGTATTTT.

This chain uses TRBV6-5 with TRBJ1-2; possible D gene TRBD1, 5 bases. Germline V lookup: CDR1 MNHEY, CDR2 SVGAGI. This CDR3 is 13 amino acids long. Trimming stripped 6 bases from V and 2 bases from J, with 10 bases between. For the CDR3, the DNA is TGTGCCAGCAGCCCGACAGCGAACTATGGCTACACCTTC. Its translation: CASSPTANYGYTF.